The next 26 T cell receptor beta chains were all read from a single sample in a study of T cells in women clearing cervical HPV infection. TCRdb keeps only in-frame clones here, not all; method: immunoSEQ multiplex PCR. This listing includes approximately 23,000 clones. Material for sequencing was blood buffy coat. All receptors come from a woman aged 18 to 75 with a cervical HPV16 infection that either progressed to CIN3+ or cleared (not recorded which).

With respect to this clone: The missing CDR3 end, 3 residues past where the read stops, is filled in from the germline J gene. This chain uses TRBV7-9 with TRBJ2-7; 10 nucleotides agree with TRBD1. J was trimmed by 4 bases and V by 5 bases; bases with no gene match: 8. Germline values: CDR1 SEHNR, CDR2 FQNEAQ (reference sequence). The CDR3 has 15 residues. The sequenced part of the CDR3 DNA is TGTGCCAGCAGCCATTACCGGGACAGGGGATACGAG. Its translation is CASSHYRDRGYE. The CDR3 in its entirety is CASSHYRDRGYEQYF.

To note about this clone: The read ends 3 residues shy of where the CDR3 ends; the end is completed using the germline J gene. The chain is built from TRBV4-2 and TRBJ2-7, with 11 bases aligning to TRBD1. The J segment lost 0 bases and the V segment lost 5 bases, leaving 3 bases of the junction unmatched. This CDR3 is 15 amino acids long. Germline V CDR1 and CDR2: LGHNA, YNFKEQ. CDR3 sequence: CASSTGTGGSYEQYF. CDR3 DNA, as far as it was read: TGTGCCAGCAGCACCGGGACAGGGGGCTCCTACGAG.

In the case of this clone: The CDR3 is cut off 3 residues early in the read; its end comes from the germline J gene. The chain employs TRBV5-1 and TRBJ2-2; D is possibly TRBD1 (5 bases). CDR1 and CDR2 (germline): SGHRS, YFSETQ. The CDR3 covers 15 residues. The CDR3 reads CASSLIESGANVLFF. The CDR3 DNA, read in part, is TGCGCCAGCAGCTTGATAGAATCTGGGGCCAACGTG.

Concerning this clone: The read stops 3 residues short of the end of the CDR3; the missing end is completed from the germline J gene. The genes are TRBV7-3 and TRBJ2-7; 8 nucleotides line up with TRBD1. Germline loops: CDR1 SGHTA, CDR2 FQGTGA. With V trimmed by 5 bases and J by 2 bases, 8 bases remained unmatched. The CDR3 consists of 15 residues. The covered CDR3 bases are TGTGCCAGCAGCACCCACGGACAGGGCCCCTACGAG. Protein sequence: CASSTHGQGPYE. The whole CDR3 sequence is CASSTHGQGPYEQYF.

Worth noting for this clone: The CDR3 extends 3 residues past the end of the read, so its final part is completed from the germline J gene. The rearrangement uses TRBV6-2 or TRBV6-3 and TRBJ2-4, with 7 nucleotides matching TRBD1. The CDR3 spans 15 residues. Germline assignment: CDR1 MNHEY and CDR2 SVGEGT. The sequenced CDR3 bases are TGTGCCAGCAGTCTCGTAGGGGGCGGAAGCTATGGT. Protein sequence: CASSLVGGGSYG. The complete CDR3 sequence is CASSLVGGGSYGQYF.

As for this clone: The sequenced fragment ends 3 residues before the CDR3 boundary, so the rest is inferred from the germline J gene. The chain combines TRBV5-1 with TRBJ2-1, with D possibly matching TRBD2 (6 bases). V lost 3 bases and J lost 9, with 13 bases in between. The CDR3 consists of 13 residues. The germline V gene has CDR1 SGHRS and CDR2 YFSETQ. The sequenced part of the CDR3 DNA is TGCGCCAGCAGCTACGGCGGGATTTTTGAG. It yields the protein CASSYGGIFE. In full, the CDR3 reads CASSYGGIFEQFF.

In the case of this clone: The missing CDR3 end, 3 residues past where the read stops, is filled in from the germline J gene. V gene TRBV18 combines with J gene TRBJ2-1; D may be TRBD2 (6 bases). Trimming removed 2 bases at V and 5 bases at J, with 13 bases between. Germline CDR1 reads KGHSH; CDR2 reads LQKENI. CDR3 length: 15 amino acids. CDR3 in amino acids: CASSPDGTQNNEQFF. Incomplete CDR3 DNA: TGTGCCAGCTCACCAGACGGGACTCAAAACAATGAG.

Notes on this clone: The missing CDR3 end, 3 residues past where the read stops, is filled in from the germline J gene. The chain couples TRBV4-1 to TRBJ1-2; possibly TRBD1 for D (6 bases). The V gene lost 0 bases and the J gene lost 4 bases, with 15 bases spanning the gap. Germline CDR1 reads MGHRA; CDR2 reads YSYEKL. The CDR3 spans 16 residues. CDR3 DNA, as far as it was read: TGCGCCAGCAGCCAAGAAGACAGGAGGGGTGGCTATGGC. Amino acid sequence: CASSQEDRRGGYG. The whole CDR3 region reads CASSQEDRRGGYGYTF.

On this clone itself: The read terminates 3 residues before the CDR3 end, so the remaining end is supplied by the germline J gene. The chain recombines TRBV5-1 with TRBJ2-6; D gene ambiguous. Trimming left V 2 bases short and J 0 bases short, with 9 bases between. Looked up from germline, CDR1 is SGHRS and CDR2 is YFSETQ. The CDR3 is 16 residues long. CDR3 protein: CASSFQRGSGANVLTF. The CDR3 DNA, read in part, is TGCGCCAGCAGCTTCCAACGAGGCTCTGGGGCCAACGTC. Filled out from reference TRBV5-1 and TRBJ2-6, the complete variable domain reads KAGVTQTPRYLIKTRGQQVTLSCSPISGHRSVSWYQQTPGQGLQFLFEYFSETQRNKGNFPGRFSGRQFSNSRSEMNVSTLELGDSALYLCASSFQRGSGANVLTFGAGSRLTVL.

In the case of this clone: The DNA ends 3 residues before the CDR3 does, and the rest of the CDR3 is filled in from the germline J gene. This chain connects TRBV29-1 to TRBJ2-3; 10 nucleotides match TRBD2. V was pared by 3 bases and J by 5 bases, with 5 bases of the junction left unmatched. Looked up from germline, CDR1 is SQVTM and CDR2 is ANQGSEA. The CDR3 is made up of 14 amino acids. The CDR3 is CSVEGTSVGDTQYF. The sequenced CDR3 bases are TGCAGCGTTGAGGGGACTAGCGTAGGAGATACG.

Of note for this clone: The CDR3 end falls 3 residues outside the read, so it is completed with the germline J gene. The rearrangement joins TRBV18 to TRBJ1-1; TRBD1 is a possible D gene (6 bases). This CDR3 contains 15 residues. CDR1 and CDR2 from the germline V gene are KGHSH and LQKENI. Trimming pared 3 bases from V and 4 bases from J, leaving 15 bases between. The DNA read from the CDR3 is TGTGCCAGCTCACCGTCCGGGGACACCTTCACTGAA. It is translated as CASSPSGDTFTE. The full CDR3 reads CASSPSGDTFTEAFF.

Partial CDR3 DNA: TGTGCCAGCAGCTTAGCCAATCACAGGAACACCGGGGAG. This codes for CASSLANHRNTGE. The whole CDR3 protein is CASSLANHRNTGELFF. The chain recombines TRBV7-2 with TRBJ2-2; D is uncertain. The read ends 3 residues early relative to the CDR3; the germline J gene fills the gap. V was trimmed by 0 bases and J by 1 base, leaving 9 bases between them. The germline V gene encodes CDR1 SGHTA and CDR2 FQGNSA. This CDR3 region has 16 residues.

Points on this clone: A junction end diverges from the germline sequence, so it may reflect a read error. The DNA ends 3 residues before the CDR3 does, and the rest of the CDR3 is filled in from the germline J gene. J is TRBJ1-2 and V is TRBV7-7; tentatively, D is TRBD1 (6 bases). The CDR3 has 14 amino acids. Germline CDR1 is SSHAT and CDR2 is FNYEAQ (reference sequence). CDR3 DNA (partial): TGTGCTAGCAGCTTAAATTACAGGGACTACGAC. Translating gives CASSLNYRDYD. The CDR3, in full, reads CASSLNYRDYDYTF.

As concerns this clone: The CDR3 extends 3 residues past the end of the read, so its final part is completed from the germline J gene. The chain is built from TRBV6-2 or TRBV6-3 and TRBJ2-7; 12 bases are shared with TRBD2. The ends lost 6 bases at V and 3 bases at J; junction bases unmatched: 3. Germline assignment: CDR1 MNHEY and CDR2 SVGEGT. CDR3 size: 14 residues. The CDR3 sequence: CASRGTSGYYEQYF. CDR3 DNA, as far as it was read: TGTGCCAGCAGGGGGACTAGCGGGTACTACGAG.

As for this clone: The read ends 3 residues shy of where the CDR3 ends; the end is completed using the germline J gene. The same CDR3 is also encoded by other DNA sequences in this sample. J is TRBJ2-7 and V is TRBV10-2; 9 nucleotides agree with TRBD2. Germline V gene data show CDR1 as WSHSY and CDR2 as SAAADI. The CDR3 runs to 14 residues. Losses at the gene ends were 10 bases for V and 6 bases for J; bases not matched to a gene: 13. CDR3 DNA, as far as it was read: TGCGCCACCCGAACACTAGCGGGTAGATTCGAG. Its translation is CATRTLAGRFE. The CDR3 in its entirety is CATRTLAGRFEQYF.

Comments on this clone: The read finishes 3 residues shy of the CDR3 end, and the germline J gene is used to complete it. This CDR3 is also generated by other DNA sequences in the sample. The genes are TRBV18 and TRBJ2-5; 8 bases map to TRBD1. The V gene end was trimmed by 3 bases and the J gene end by 4 bases; junction bases not matched to a gene: 7. Germline V gives CDR1 KGHSH, CDR2 LQKENI. The length of the CDR3 is 15 residues. CDR3 sequence: CASSPRTGTGETQYF. The DNA read from the CDR3 is TGTGCCAGCTCACCGCGGACAGGGACTGGAGAGACC.

The CDR3 here is CSPYRPTNEKLFF. Partial CDR3 DNA: TGCAGTCCGTACAGACCAACTAATGAAAAA. The V call is TRBV20-1, the J call TRBJ1-4; unclear D gene. Coverage ceases 3 residues before the CDR3 finishes, and the germline J gene fills in the end. Per the germline V gene, CDR1 is DFQATT and CDR2 is SNEGSKA (reference sequence). Deletions cut 8 bases from V and 0 bases from J, with 10 bases between. The CDR3 has 13 amino acids.

About this clone itself: Read data end 3 residues before the CDR3 end; the end is taken from the germline J gene. The chain recombines TRBV13 with TRBJ2-1, with 7 bases matching TRBD1. CDR1 and CDR2 from the germline V gene are PRHDT and FYEKMQ (reference sequence). V trimming: 5 bases; J trimming: 8 bases; junction bases outside the gene matches: 6. The CDR3 is made up of 13 amino acids. Partial CDR3 DNA: TGTGCCAGCAGCAGACAGGGTACGGATGAG. As protein: CASSRQGTDE. Given in full, the CDR3 is CASSRQGTDEQFF.

Comments on this clone: Read data end 3 residues before the CDR3 end; the end is taken from the germline J gene. This chain connects TRBV20-1 to TRBJ2-1, with 13 bases aligning to TRBD2. The germline gives CDR1 DFQATT, CDR2 SNEGSKA (reference sequence). This CDR3 has 14 residues. V dropped 5 bases and J dropped 9; count of bases not matched to a gene: 7. Incomplete CDR3 DNA: TGCAGTGCTTACGGACTAGCGGGAGATGGTGAG. This sequence encodes CSAYGLAGDGE. The whole CDR3 reads CSAYGLAGDGEQFF.

In the case of this clone: The CDR3 end falls 3 residues outside the read, so it is completed with the germline J gene. This chain links TRBV7-6 with TRBJ2-7; D possibly corresponds to TRBD1 (5 bases). From germline, CDR1 is SGHVS and CDR2 FNYEAQ. V was cut by 1 base and J by 0 bases, with 13 bases left in between. This CDR3 has 16 residues. CDR3 in amino acids: CASSLDAGLSSYEQYF. CDR3 bases read: TGTGCCAGCAGCTTAGACGCAGGGCTAAGCTCCTACGAG.

Turning to this clone: The CDR3 end falls 3 residues outside the read, so it is completed with the germline J gene. This chain connects TRBV10-2 to TRBJ2-7; D call uncertain. Looked up from germline, CDR1 is WSHSY and CDR2 is SAAADI. Deletions cut 4 bases from V and 3 bases from J, with 16 bases between. The CDR3 is 15 amino acids. The covered CDR3 bases are TGCGCCAGCAGTGTGTCGGCGGCAGCCTACTACGAG. Translating it yields CASSVSAAAYYE. The CDR3 in full is CASSVSAAAYYEQYF.

For this clone: The sequence runs out 3 residues before the end of the CDR3; the remainder is reconstructed from the germline J gene. V gene TRBV5-4 combines with J gene TRBJ2-2, with D maybe TRBD1 (6 bases). V dropped 3 bases and J dropped 3 bases, with 9 bases sitting between them. This CDR3 comprises 14 residues. Germline lookup yields CDR1 SGHNT and CDR2 YYREEE (reference sequence). The sequenced CDR3 bases are TGTGCCAGCAGCTATCGACAGGACACCGGGGAG. It translates to CASSYRQDTGE. The CDR3, in full, reads CASSYRQDTGELFF.

With regard to this clone: The CDR3 end lies 3 residues beyond the end of the read and is filled in from the germline J gene. The genes are TRBV7-9 and TRBJ1-6, with D possibly matching TRBD1 (5 bases). The V end lost 1 base, the J end lost 6 bases, and 10 bases lay between the germline ends. The germline CDR1 and CDR2 sequences are SEHNR and FQNEAQ (reference sequence). The CDR3 spans 15 residues. The CDR3 here is CASSLEGISNSPLHF. The part of the CDR3 DNA that was read is TGTGCCAGCAGCTTAGAGGGGATAAGTAATTCACCC.

Points on this clone: The CDR3 is cut off 3 residues early in the read; its end comes from the germline J gene. V usage is TRBV29-1 and J usage is TRBJ2-7; 8 nucleotides line up with TRBD2. The length of the CDR3 is 13 residues. Germline CDR1 SQVTM, CDR2 ANQGSEA. With V trimmed by 4 bases and J by 3 bases, 5 bases remained unmatched. CDR3 DNA (partial): TGCAGCGTTGTTGCGAGCGGGAGCTACGAG. This translates into CSVVASGSYE. The CDR3 reads in full as CSVVASGSYEQYF.

Note on this clone: The read stops 3 residues short of the end of the CDR3; the missing end is completed from the germline J gene. The chain uses TRBV19 and TRBJ2-1; 10 nucleotides agree with TRBD2. In germline, CDR1 is LNHDA, CDR2 SQIVND (reference sequence). The CDR3 covers 15 residues. V shed 3 bases, J shed 5 bases, and the junction held 4 bases outside the gene matches. This CDR3 reads CASSILTSGNNEQFF. The sequenced CDR3 bases are TGTGCCAGTAGTATCCTAACTAGCGGGAACAATGAG.

To note about this clone: The CDR3 end falls 3 residues outside the read, so it is completed with the germline J gene. The V and J genes are TRBV14 and TRBJ2-3, with 7 bases that match TRBD2. Germline V lookup: CDR1 SGHDN, CDR2 FVKESK. This CDR3 comprises 16 residues. Trimming removed 0 bases from V and 2 bases from J; junction bases left unmatched: 5. The part of the CDR3 DNA that was read is TGTGCCAGCAGCCAAGATGCGGGACTAATCACAGATACG. This gives the protein CASSQDAGLITDT. The entire CDR3 sequence reads CASSQDAGLITDTQYF.